These T cell receptor beta chains were read from a single sample in a study of beta chain features in type 1 diabetes. Here immunoSEQ multiplex PCR was the method, and the copy in TCRdb shows in-frame clones only, minus some. The table shows around 650,000 clones, with around an eighth occurring only once. Material: naive CD4+ T cells from blood. These receptors originate from a man younger than 40 with type 1 diabetes. CDR3s leave out the opening cysteine and the closing phenylalanine or tryptophan. Fields, in order: CDR3 protein, J gene, V gene.

ASSLGTQVTQY | TRBJ2-5 | TRBV11-2
ASSLGTEQETQY | TRBJ2-5 | TRBV7-9
SVGTGSSSGANVLT | TRBJ2-6 | TRBV29-1
ASSLVADTQY | TRBJ2-3 | TRBV7-9
ASGQSTDTQY | TRBJ2-3 | TRBV13
ASSLDLRVGAYEQY | TRBJ2-7 | TRBV7-2
ASSPLGGGYEQY | TRBJ2-7 | TRBV28
ASSLADNSPLH | TRBJ1-6 | TRBV7-9
ASSQTGRGVQPQH | TRBJ1-5 | TRBV27
ASSPGGGGYGYT | TRBJ1-2 | TRBV5-4
ASSLGIAQETQY | TRBJ2-5 | TRBV27
ASGYGRYEQY | TRBJ2-7 | TRBV12-5
ASSSDRAGISELF | TRBJ1-4 | TRBV7-9
ASSPMSDSYEQY | TRBJ2-7 | TRBV18
ASSARTESNQPQH | TRBJ1-5 | TRBV7-2
ASSLMGQLYEQY | TRBJ2-7 | TRBV28
ASSQEYVGQNQPQH | TRBJ1-5 | TRBV4-1
ASSSIDEQPQH | TRBJ1-5 | TRBV7-9
ASSLGLDTDTQY | TRBJ2-3 | TRBV5-1
ASSYSWDSGANVLT | TRBJ2-6 | TRBV6-5
SFLAGGQETQY | TRBJ2-5 | TRBV29-1
ASSFEGYYGYT | TRBJ1-2 | TRBV7-3
ASRRIRDRNSPLH | TRBJ1-6 | TRBV7-2
ASSDRGQVNGEQF | TRBJ2-1 | TRBV7-2
SAVTGGGQPQH | TRBJ1-5 | TRBV29-1
ASSTDRPSTVSYEQY | TRBJ2-7 | TRBV19
ATADSPRETQY | TRBJ2-5 | TRBV5-1
AWSEQGRPTDTQY | TRBJ2-3 | TRBV30
ASSQGGVLTDTQY | TRBJ2-3 | TRBV4-3
ASSVGENSPLH | TRBJ1-6 | TRBV9
ASSQTARDRHYGYT | TRBJ1-2 | TRBV4-3
ASSLTRTSSGANVLT | TRBJ2-6 | TRBV28
ASSYSRIANYGYT | TRBJ1-2 | TRBV6-5
ASWRGDSPLH | TRBJ1-6 | TRBV28
ASSLAPLAKNIQY | TRBJ2-4 | TRBV5-1
ASSLGPVEQY | TRBJ2-7 | TRBV18
ASSYSQAGQPQH | TRBJ1-5 | TRBV6-5
ASSIDRGNYGYT | TRBJ1-2 | TRBV19
ASSPTPPGSTNQPQH | TRBJ1-5 | TRBV27
ASSLGLADSDTQY | TRBJ2-3 | TRBV5-1
SVEVRRTGIYNEQF | TRBJ2-1 | TRBV29-1
ASSPYLNQGREQF | TRBJ2-1 | TRBV5-1
ASSRDNSYEQY | TRBJ2-7 | TRBV5-1
ASSPGTGDGQPQH | TRBJ1-5 | TRBV18
SVGTGSGNQPQH | TRBJ1-5 | TRBV29-1
SAPGTGDTGELF | TRBJ2-2 | TRBV29-1